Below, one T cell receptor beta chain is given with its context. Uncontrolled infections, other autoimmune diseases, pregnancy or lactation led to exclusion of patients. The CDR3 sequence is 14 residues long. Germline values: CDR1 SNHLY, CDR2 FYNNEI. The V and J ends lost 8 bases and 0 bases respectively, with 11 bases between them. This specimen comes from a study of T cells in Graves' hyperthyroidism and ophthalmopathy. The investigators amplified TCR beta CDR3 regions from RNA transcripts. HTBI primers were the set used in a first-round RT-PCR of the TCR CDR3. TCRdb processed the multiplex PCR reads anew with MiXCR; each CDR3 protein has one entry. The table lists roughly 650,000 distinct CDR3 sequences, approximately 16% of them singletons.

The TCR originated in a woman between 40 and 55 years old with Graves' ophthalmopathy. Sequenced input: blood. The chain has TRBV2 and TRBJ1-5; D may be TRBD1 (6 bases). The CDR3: CASRDTISNQPQHF. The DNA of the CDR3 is TGTGCCAGCCGGGACACCATTAGCAATCAGCCCCAGCATTTT.